This T cell receptor (beta chain) emerged from a study of T-cell memory formation after mild COVID-19. Study-wide context: Most TCR clusters belonged to a single donor.

Libraries for TCRalpha and TCRbeta carried sample barcodes and unique molecular identifiers via 5'RACE. Via MiXCR, TCRdb re-called the 5' RACE reads, giving one row per CDR3 protein. The sample records about 250,000 distinct CDR3 sequences, 15% to 17% being singletons. The CDR3 is 15 amino acids. Trimming removed 2 bases from V and 12 bases from J; junction bases left unmatched: 13. Germline lookup yields CDR1 MNHEY and CDR2 SVGEGT. Sequenced material: PBMCs or a T cell subset sorted from them (not recorded which). The chain links TRBV6-2 or TRBV6-3 to TRBJ2-1; 7 bases map to TRBD2. This receptor was identified in an adult woman who had mild COVID-19 (a few samples of this study predate the infection). Cell type and time point are not known. Here the CDR3 reads CASSYPWGGSAGQFF. Written as DNA, the CDR3 is TGTGCCAGCAGTTACCCTTGGGGGGGAAGCGCTGGGCAGTTCTTC.